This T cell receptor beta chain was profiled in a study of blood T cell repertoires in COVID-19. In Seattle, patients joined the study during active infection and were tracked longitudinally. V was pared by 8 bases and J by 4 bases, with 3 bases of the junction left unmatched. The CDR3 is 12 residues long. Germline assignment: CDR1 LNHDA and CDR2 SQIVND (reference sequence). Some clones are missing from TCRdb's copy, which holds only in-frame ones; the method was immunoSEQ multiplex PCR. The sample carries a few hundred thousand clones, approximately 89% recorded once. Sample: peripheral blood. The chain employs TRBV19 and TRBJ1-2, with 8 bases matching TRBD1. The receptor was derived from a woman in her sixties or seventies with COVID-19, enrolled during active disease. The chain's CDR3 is CASGTGRYGYTF. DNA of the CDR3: TGTGCCAGTGGGACAGGACGCTATGGCTACACCTTC.